The 5 T cell receptor beta chains below were found in one sample sequenced in a study of T cells in tumors and immune-related adverse events. Generated by immunoSEQ multiplex PCR, the TCRdb table keeps only in-frame clones and is missing some. This sample has roughly 20,000 clones, with about 90% found just once. Sequenced material: lymph node tissue, taken from a patient treated with anti-PD-1 therapy. Receptors originate from a female donor with metastatic renal cell carcinoma.

This sequence joins TRBV5-1 and TRBJ1-5; TRBD1 is a possible D gene (6 bases). The CDR3 sequence is 13 residues long. Trimming shortened V by 8 bases and J by 5 bases, and 14 bases separated the two germline ends. CDR1 and CDR2 (germline): SGHRS, YFSETQ. CDR3 residues: CASAQGRDQPQHF. CDR3 bases: TGCGCCAGTGCGCAGGGGAGAGATCAGCCCCAGCATTTT.

The chain is built from TRBV4-1 and TRBJ1-3, with 11 bases identical to TRBD1. This CDR3 is built from 16 residues. The germline gives CDR1 MGHRA, CDR2 YSYEKL. The V gene end was trimmed by 4 bases and the J gene end by 3 bases; junction bases not matched to a gene: 5. CDR3 sequence (DNA): TGCGCCAGCAGCCGGGAGGACAGGGGGCTTGGAAACACCATATATTTT. Protein product: CASSREDRGLGNTIYF.

The chain has TRBV4-2 and TRBJ1-4; TRBD1 agrees at 7 bases. With V trimmed by 0 bases and J by 2 bases, 9 bases remained unmatched. CDR3 length: 18 residues. Germline CDR1 LGHNA, CDR2 YNFKEQ. The CDR3 is CASSQDGKGASTNEKLFF. The CDR3 DNA sequence: TGTGCCAGCAGCCAAGATGGGAAGGGGGCGAGCACTAATGAAAAACTGTTTTTT.

J is TRBJ2-3 and V is TRBV5-4; D possibly uses TRBD1 or TRBD2 (8 bases each). Trimming took off 4 bases at V and 4 bases at J, with 22 bases between the two ends. The CDR3 spans 17 residues. Germline CDR1 and CDR2: SGHNT and YYREEE (reference sequence). The CDR3 here is CASSRGGTTGVADTQYF. The CDR3 nucleotides read TGTGCCAGCAGCCGGGGGGGTACGACAGGGGTCGCAGATACGCAGTATTTT.

The V call is TRBV4-1, the J call TRBJ2-6; 7 bases are a match to TRBD2. This CDR3 is built from 18 residues. Trimming took 0 bases from V and 0 from J; bases not matched to a gene: 5. CDR1 MGHRA and CDR2 YSYEKL come from the germline V gene. CDR3 amino acids: CASSQEGGWFSGANVLTF. In DNA, the CDR3 is TGCGCCAGCAGCCAAGAGGGAGGGTGGTTCTCTGGGGCCAACGTCCTGACTTTC.